The 21 T cell receptor beta chains in this list originate from one sample, sequenced in a study of identical twins. TCRdb re-called the 5' RACE reads with MiXCR, one entry per CDR3 protein. The sample consists of a few hundred thousand distinct CDR3 sequences, nearly 10% of them appearing once. The same data also contributed to another study, on yellow fever vaccine responses in identical twins.

The specimen was PBMCs. The receptors come from a woman aged 18-29 years in good health.

This clonotype has ten or more counts. The chain combines TRBV20-1 with TRBJ2-2; D not certain. V lost 2 bases to trimming and J lost 0 bases, with 10 bases between them. Per the germline V gene, CDR1 is DFQATT and CDR2 is SNEGSKA (reference sequence). The CDR3 loop spans 15 amino acids. The CDR3 DNA reads TGCAGTGCTAGATACAGAACTACGAACACCGGGGAGCTGTTTTTT. Its protein product is CSARYRTTNTGELFF.

This clonotype was observed many times. The CDR3 sequence: CASSLGSENQPQHF. The DNA for the CDR3 is TGCGCCAGCAGCTTGGGAAGTGAAAATCAGCCCCAGCATTTT. This chain joins TRBV5-1 and TRBJ1-5; D unresolved. The CDR3 spans 14 residues. The ends were cut back, 0 bases at V and 4 bases at J, with 8 bases in the middle. Germline V gene data show CDR1 as SGHRS and CDR2 as YFSETQ.

This chain joins TRBV6-1 and TRBJ2-1; D possibly corresponds to TRBD1 (6 bases). Germline CDR1 and CDR2: MNHNS and SASEGT. The CDR3 covers 17 residues. V lost 5 bases and J 1 base, leaving 18 bases between the germline ends. This CDR3 reads CASSLRGTPFSYNEQFF. CDR3 sequence (DNA): TGTGCCAGCAGTCTCCGAGGGACACCCTTTTCCTACAATGAGCAGTTCTTC.

There are a few counts of this clonotype. This chain connects TRBV11-1 to TRBJ1-4, with a tentative D call TRBD1 (6 bases). Germline assignment: CDR1 SGHAT and CDR2 FQDESV (reference sequence). The CDR3 spans 18 residues. Trimming shortened V by 2 bases and J by 0 bases, and 16 bases separated the two germline ends. The CDR3 here is CASSLRTVGKSTNEKLFF. The DNA of the CDR3 is TGTGCCAGCAGCTTACGGACAGTGGGCAAATCAACTAATGAAAAACTGTTTTTT.

This clonotype was counted ten times or more. The chain joins TRBV6-4 to TRBJ2-6; unclear D gene. V was cut by 3 bases and J by 0 bases, with 6 bases left in between. CDR3 length: 15 residues. The germline gives CDR1 MRHNA, CDR2 SNTAGT. CDR3 DNA: TGTGCCAGCAGTGAAACCCTCTCTGGGGCCAACGTCCTGACTTTC. Translating it yields CASSETLSGANVLTF.

This clonotype was recorded at least ten times. The V gene is TRBV28, the J gene TRBJ1-6; D call uncertain. The CDR3 runs 15 residues. The ends were cut back, 3 bases at V and 8 bases at J, with 14 bases in the middle. Germline CDR1 MDHEN, CDR2 SYDVKM. CDR3 protein: CASSLESRSDSPLHF. The DNA for the CDR3 is TGTGCCAGCAGTTTGGAGTCCCGGTCAGATTCACCCCTCCACTTT.

This clonotype was observed a few times. The chain carries TRBV7-9 and TRBJ2-2; D gene unclear. The CDR3 has 14 residues. Germline V gives CDR1 SEHNR, CDR2 FQNEAQ (reference sequence). The V and J ends lost 6 bases and 2 bases respectively, with 10 bases between them. The CDR3 reads CASSTGPNTGELFF. For the CDR3, the DNA is TGTGCCAGCAGTACCGGGCCAAACACCGGGGAGCTGTTTTTT.

This clonotype was found a few times. CDR3 DNA sequence: TGCAGTGCTAGAGATGACGGGAGCTCCTACAATGAGCAGTTCTTC. Residues: CSARDDGSSYNEQFF. This chain links TRBV20-1 with TRBJ2-1; D possibly corresponds to TRBD2 (6 bases). Per the germline V gene, CDR1 is DFQATT and CDR2 is SNEGSKA (reference sequence). This CDR3 has 15 amino acids. Trimming cost V 0 bases and J 0 bases, with 9 bases left between them.

This clonotype was counted ten times or more. The rearrangement links TRBV5-1 to TRBJ2-3; TRBD1 or TRBD2 may be the D gene (5 bases each). V gave up 2 bases and J gave up 2 bases, with 18 bases separating them. Per the germline V gene, CDR1 is SGHRS and CDR2 is YFSETQ. This CDR3 has 17 amino acids. The CDR3, as DNA: TGCGCCAGCAGCTTCCGGCAGGGAGTGGACCTCACAGATACGCAGTATTTT. It encodes CASSFRQGVDLTDTQYF.

This clonotype was counted ten times or more. The gene calls are TRBV28 and TRBJ2-4; the D gene could be TRBD1 or TRBD2 (5 bases each). Germline lookup yields CDR1 MDHEN and CDR2 SYDVKM. Trimming removed 7 bases at V and 2 bases at J, with 12 bases between. The CDR3 loop spans 14 amino acids. The CDR3 loop reads CASKDGGTKNIQYF. The CDR3 region has the DNA TGTGCCAGCAAAGATGGGGGAACCAAAAACATTCAGTACTTC. Complete variable domain (other parts from reference TRBV28 and TRBJ2-4): DVKVTQSSRYLVKRTGEKVFLECVQDMDHENMFWYRQDPGLGLRLIYFSYDVKMKEKGDIPEGYSVSREKKERFSLILESASTNQTSMYLCASKDGGTKNIQYFGAGTRLSVL.

The J gene is TRBJ2-7, the V gene TRBV7-2; 7 nucleotides line up with TRBD1. The CDR3 extends over 13 amino acids. CDR1 and CDR2 from the germline V gene are SGHTA and FQGNSA. V lost 2 bases, J lost 6 bases, and 4 bases stayed unmatched. In DNA, the CDR3 is TGTGCCAGCAGCTTAACCAGACAGGGCGAGCAGTACTTC. Amino acid sequence: CASSLTRQGEQYF.

This clonotype was picked up a small number of times. The V and J genes are TRBV7-2 and TRBJ2-3; unclear D gene. The CDR3 is 13 amino acids. V lost 7 bases and J lost 2, with 10 bases in between. Germline V lookup: CDR1 SGHTA, CDR2 FQGNSA. This CDR3 is CASNLQTTDTQYF. The CDR3 nucleotides are TGTGCCAGCAACCTACAGACCACAGATACGCAGTATTTT.

The chain has TRBV25-1 and TRBJ2-1; D is uncertain. V gave up 2 bases and J gave up 4 bases, with 21 bases separating them. Germline values: CDR1 MGHDK, CDR2 SYGVNS. The CDR3 consists of 18 residues. The CDR3 DNA reads as TGTGCCAGCAGTGAACCCCTTCTTGGCAGAAGCAATTACAATGAGCAGTTCTTC. It translates to CASSEPLLGRSNYNEQFF.

This clonotype was counted only a few times. CDR3 sequence reads: CASSYSSIGGLQPQHF. CDR3 sequence (DNA): TGTGCCAGCAGTTACTCGAGTATCGGGGGGCTACAGCCCCAGCATTTT. The chain employs TRBV6-5 and TRBJ1-5; TRBD1 is a possible D gene (6 bases). The germline V gene has CDR1 MNHEY and CDR2 SVGAGI. The CDR3 has 16 amino acids. V gave up 0 bases and J gave up 7 bases, with 16 bases separating them.

In this sample, this clonotype turned up many times. The CDR3 is CASSLVTGSYNEQFF. DNA of the CDR3: TGTGCCAGCAGCTTGGTTACAGGGTCCTACAATGAGCAGTTCTTC. The V call is TRBV5-5, the J call TRBJ2-1; D may be TRBD1 (6 bases). Trimming stripped 0 bases from V and 1 base from J, with 8 bases between. The CDR3 is 15 residues long. Germline-derived CDR1 and CDR2 are SGHKS and YYEKEE (reference sequence).

This clonotype was counted between two and nine times. CDR3 bases: TGTGCCAGCAGCTTGGGACTAGCCGAGACAGATACGCAGTATTTT. This codes for CASSLGLAETDTQYF. The V gene is TRBV11-2, the J gene TRBJ2-3, with TRBD2 identical over 9 bases. V lost 3 bases to trimming and J lost 3 bases; unmatched junction nucleotides: 4. CDR3 size: 15 residues. Germline V gene sequence: CDR1 SGHAT, CDR2 FQNNGV.

The chain has TRBV7-9 and TRBJ2-1; D is perhaps TRBD2 (6 bases). There are 15 residues in the CDR3. Between the trimmed V and J ends, which lost 3 bases and 10 bases, there was a span of 19 bases. CDR1 and CDR2 (germline): SEHNR, FQNEAQ (reference sequence). CDR3 DNA sequence: TGTGCCAGCAGCTTTAGGGGAGGCCTCGGAAGGGAGCAGTTCTTC. This gives the protein CASSFRGGLGREQFF.

The V call is TRBV28, the J call TRBJ2-3, with D tentatively TRBD1 (5 bases). Per the germline V gene, CDR1 is MDHEN and CDR2 is SYDVKM. The length of the CDR3 is 14 residues. V was shortened by 3 bases and J by 2 bases, with 9 bases between the two germline ends. The CDR3 DNA reads as TGTGCCAGCAGTTTCCCAGGGCTCACAGATACGCAGTATTTT. This codes for CASSFPGLTDTQYF. The full variable domain, rest sourced from reference TRBV28 and TRBJ2-3, is DVKVTQSSRYLVKRTGEKVFLECVQDMDHENMFWYRQDPGLGLRLIYFSYDVKMKEKGDIPEGYSVSREKKERFSLILESASTNQTSMYLCASSFPGLTDTQYFGPGTRLTVL.

This clonotype was seen many times. The chain couples TRBV6-2 or TRBV6-3 to TRBJ1-5; no clear D gene. The CDR3 is made up of 13 amino acids. Trimming cost V 2 bases and J 9 bases, with 11 bases left between them. Germline values: CDR1 MNHEY, CDR2 SVGEGT. The CDR3: CASSYNLDPPQHF. The CDR3, as DNA: TGTGCCAGCAGTTACAATTTAGACCCGCCCCAGCATTTT.

This clonotype was counted between two and nine times. The V and J genes are TRBV4-1 and TRBJ2-4; D not certain. The V end was cut by 0 bases, the J end by 1 base, with 13 bases between. The germline V gene has CDR1 MGHRA and CDR2 YSYEKL. The CDR3 loop spans 17 amino acids. The CDR3 bases are TGCGCCAGCAGCCAAGATCTTAAGCCGGATGCCAAAAACATTCAGTACTTC. This encodes CASSQDLKPDAKNIQYF.

The V gene is TRBV7-9, the J gene TRBJ2-7; D is ambiguous. The V end lost 6 bases, the J end lost 5 bases, and 11 bases lay between the germline ends. The CDR3 totals 12 residues. Germline V gene sequence: CDR1 SEHNR, CDR2 FQNEAQ (reference sequence). The CDR3: CASRSPTHEQYF. The CDR3 DNA reads TGTGCCAGCAGGAGCCCCACCCACGAGCAGTACTTC.